The 6 T cell receptor beta chains below all came from one sample that was sequenced in a study of blood T cell repertoires in COVID-19. This table comes from immunoSEQ multiplex PCR, and its TCRdb copy is limited to in-frame clones, with some not included. The table has about 300,000 clones, approximately 88% seen once. Specimen: peripheral blood. The receptors originated from a man between 18 and 29 years old who had recovered from COVID-19.

This sequence joins TRBV28 and TRBJ2-1; 11 nucleotides match TRBD2. This CDR3 spans 15 amino acids. V lost 3 bases and J lost 3; bases outside the gene matches: 1. Germline V gives CDR1 MDHEN, CDR2 SYDVKM. The CDR3 DNA follows: TGTGCCAGCAGTTTTACTAGCGGGGGCTACAATGAGCAGTTCTTC. This translates into CASSFTSGGYNEQFF.

V usage is TRBV18 and J usage is TRBJ2-7, with D tentatively TRBD2 (5 bases). This CDR3 contains 14 residues. V lost 3 bases and J 2 bases, leaving 11 bases between the germline ends. The germline V gene encodes CDR1 KGHSH and CDR2 LQKENI. The CDR3: CASSPTGVPYEQYF. CDR3 nucleotides: TGTGCCAGCTCACCGACCGGGGTTCCCTACGAGCAGTACTTC. Complete variable domain (other parts from reference TRBV18 and TRBJ2-7): NAGVMQNPRHLVRRRGQEARLRCSPMKGHSHVYWYRQLPEEGLKFMVYLQKENIIDESGMPKERFSAEFPKEGPSILRIQQVVRGDSAAYFCASSPTGVPYEQYFGPGTRLTVT.

The genes are TRBV5-5 and TRBJ1-3; D call uncertain. The CDR3 spans 15 residues. Deletions cut 2 bases from V and 0 bases from J, with 9 bases between. In germline, CDR1 is SGHKS, CDR2 YYEKEE (reference sequence). The CDR3 sequence is CASSFRHLSGNTIYF. CDR3 bases: TGTGCCAGCAGCTTTCGACATCTCTCTGGAAACACCATATATTTT. Supplemented by reference TRBV5-5 and TRBJ1-3, the full variable domain reads DAGVTQSPTHLIKTRGQQVTLRCSPISGHKSVSWYQQVLGQGPQFIFQYYEKEERGRGNFPDRFSARQFPNYSSELNVNALLLGDSALYLCASSFRHLSGNTIYFGEGSWLTVV.

This clone occurred a few times. The chain recombines TRBV9 with TRBJ1-1; TRBD1 matches 7 bases. Trimming cost V 3 bases and J 7 bases; bases outside gene matches: 3. Germline V gene data show CDR1 as SGDLS and CDR2 as YYNGEE. This CDR3 contains 12 residues. In DNA form, the CDR3 reads TGTGCCAGCAGCGGTTACAGGGGTGAAGCTTTCTTT. It specifies CASSGYRGEAFF.

The count of this clone is one. The chain combines TRBV19 with TRBJ1-5; D is unresolved. Trimming took 5 bases from V and 2 from J, leaving 16 bases between them. Germline-derived CDR1 and CDR2 are LNHDA and SQIVND (reference sequence). The CDR3 is 16 amino acids. CDR3 sequence reads: CASSPYTAAGNQPQHF. The CDR3 region has the DNA TGTGCCAGTAGTCCCTACACAGCAGCGGGCAATCAGCCCCAGCATTTT.

This clone was detected once. V gene TRBV5-5 combines with J gene TRBJ2-7; TRBD1 aligns across 9 bases. V shed 1 base and J 5 bases; nucleotides not matched to a gene: 4. Germline CDR1 and CDR2: SGHKS and YYEKEE (reference sequence). CDR3 length: 14 amino acids. CDR3 protein: CASSLLGQGHEQYF. The CDR3 bases are TGTGCCAGCAGCTTGCTGGGACAGGGCCACGAGCAGTACTTC.